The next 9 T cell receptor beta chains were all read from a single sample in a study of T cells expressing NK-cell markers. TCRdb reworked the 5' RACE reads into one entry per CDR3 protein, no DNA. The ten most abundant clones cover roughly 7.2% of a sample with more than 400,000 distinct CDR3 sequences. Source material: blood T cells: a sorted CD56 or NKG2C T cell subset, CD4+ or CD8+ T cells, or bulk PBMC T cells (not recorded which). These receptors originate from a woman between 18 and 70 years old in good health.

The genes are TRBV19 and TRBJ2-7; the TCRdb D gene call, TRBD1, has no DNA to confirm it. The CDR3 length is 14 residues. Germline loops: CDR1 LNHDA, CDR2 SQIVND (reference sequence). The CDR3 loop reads CASKLGTGTYEQYF.

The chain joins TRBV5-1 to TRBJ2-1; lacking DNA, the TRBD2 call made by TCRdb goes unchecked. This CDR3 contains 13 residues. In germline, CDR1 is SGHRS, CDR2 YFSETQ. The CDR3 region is CASSFTGGNEQFF.

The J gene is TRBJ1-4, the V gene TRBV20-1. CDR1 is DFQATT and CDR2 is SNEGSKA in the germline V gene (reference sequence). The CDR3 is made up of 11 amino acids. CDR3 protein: CSARGGSRLFF.

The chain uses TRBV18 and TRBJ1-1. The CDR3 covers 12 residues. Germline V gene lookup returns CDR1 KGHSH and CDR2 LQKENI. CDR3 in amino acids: CASSYRADEAFF.

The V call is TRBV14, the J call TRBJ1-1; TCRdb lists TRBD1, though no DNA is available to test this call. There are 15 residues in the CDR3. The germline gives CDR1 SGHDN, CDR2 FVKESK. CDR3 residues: CASSQVFRGHTEAFF.

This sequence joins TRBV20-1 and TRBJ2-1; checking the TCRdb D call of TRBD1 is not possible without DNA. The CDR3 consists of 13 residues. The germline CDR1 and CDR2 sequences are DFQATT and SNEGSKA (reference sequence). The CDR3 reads CSAIPGANNEQFF.

CDR3 region: CASSFDPGANIQYF. The chain employs TRBV27 and TRBJ2-4; TCRdb lists TRBD1, though no DNA is available to test this call. CDR1 and CDR2 from the germline V gene are MNHEY and SMNVEV (reference sequence). This CDR3 region has 14 residues.

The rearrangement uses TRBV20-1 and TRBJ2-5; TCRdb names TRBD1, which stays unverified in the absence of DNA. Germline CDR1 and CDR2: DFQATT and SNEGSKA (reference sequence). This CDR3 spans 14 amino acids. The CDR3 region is CSARDGTPRETQYF.

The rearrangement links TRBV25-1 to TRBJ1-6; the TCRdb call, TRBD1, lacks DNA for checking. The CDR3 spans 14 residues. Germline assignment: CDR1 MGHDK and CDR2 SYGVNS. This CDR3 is CASRRTGAESPLHF. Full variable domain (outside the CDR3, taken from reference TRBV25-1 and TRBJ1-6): EADIYQTPRYLVIGTGKKITLECSQTMGHDKMYWYQQDPGMELHLIHYSYGVNSTEKGDLSSESTVSRIRTEHFPLTLESARPSHTSQYLCASRRTGAESPLHFGNGTRLTVT.